One sample yielded the 27 T cell receptor beta chains listed below, sequenced in a study of cytomegalovirus exposure and HLA in healthy donors. Primers included in the PCR were 60 Vbeta and 13 Jbeta primers. Profiling relied on immunoSEQ multiplex PCR, and the TCRdb table lists in-frame clones only, not all of them. The data hold about 120,000 clones, with about three fifths observed a single time. Sequenced sample: PBMCs. The source is a man in his forties in good health and CMV-seropositive.

V and J are TRBV10-3 and TRBJ1-1; TRBD1 matches at 8 bases. CDR1 is ENHRY and CDR2 is SYGVKD in the germline V gene. The CDR3 has 14 amino acids. V shed 8 bases, J shed 5 bases, and the junction held 10 bases outside the gene matches. CDR3 sequence (DNA): TGTGCCATCTCCCAACAGGGGGGAGGTACTGAAGCTTTCTTT. Translation gives CAISQQGGGTEAFF.

This clone has just a few counts. Here the CDR3 omits its conserved ending phenylalanine or tryptophan, so a read error is the likely source. Because the CDR3's place on the DNA is in doubt, the DNA is left out and the CDR3 is given as listed by TCRdb. This chain joins TRBV5-6 and TRBJ1-1; the D call TRBD1 from the table was never checked on the DNA. The CDR3 spans 11 residues, counting both ends. Germline V CDR1 and CDR2: SGHDT, YYEEEE. The CDR3 sequence: CASSLGQDPSY.

Only one count was recorded for this clone. This chain connects TRBV5-1 to TRBJ1-3; D gene unclear. Germline V lookup: CDR1 SGHRS, CDR2 YFSETQ. Trimming took 1 base from V and 0 from J, leaving 11 bases between them. The length of the CDR3 is 16 residues. CDR3 sequence reads: CASSLMQATSGNTIYF. The CDR3 bases are TGCGCCAGCAGCTTGATGCAGGCGACCTCTGGAAACACCATATATTTT.

Only a few counts were recorded for this clone. The rearrangement joins TRBV30 to TRBJ1-3, with unresolved D. CDR1 and CDR2 (germline): GTSNPN, SVGIG (reference sequence). This CDR3 contains 14 residues. The V end was cut by 2 bases, the J end by 0 bases, with 8 bases between. The CDR3 DNA follows: TGTGCCTGGAGTCCGGGGTCCTCTGGAAACACCATATATTTT. Amino acids: CAWSPGSSGNTIYF.

This chain joins TRBV5-1 and TRBJ1-6; TRBD1 is a possible D gene (6 bases). The CDR3 totals 16 residues. The V end lost 5 bases, the J end lost 9 bases, and 21 bases lay between the germline ends. Germline values: CDR1 SGHRS, CDR2 YFSETQ. CDR3 loop: CASRFLSSGEFSPLHF. CDR3 nucleotides: TGCGCCAGCAGGTTTCTTAGTTCAGGGGAATTTTCACCCCTCCACTTT.

This clone was seen just once. The V call is TRBV6-5, the J call TRBJ2-3; D not resolved. Germline V gene data show CDR1 as MNHEY and CDR2 as SVGAGI. The CDR3 has 13 residues. V lost 0 bases and J 5 bases, leaving 6 bases between the germline ends. The CDR3 bases are TGTGCCAGCAGTTACTCGGGCTTAGATACGCAGTATTTT. This translates into CASSYSGLDTQYF.

The rearrangement links TRBV7-9 to TRBJ1-2; D is undetermined. The CDR3 is 15 amino acids. Germline values: CDR1 SEHNR, CDR2 FQNEAQ (reference sequence). V was pared by 2 bases and J by 7 bases, with 17 bases between. The CDR3 region has the DNA TGTGCCAGCAGCTTAACCTACGAAGACCCTAGTGGCTACACCTTC. Its translation: CASSLTYEDPSGYTF.

This clone was seen a few times. This chain links TRBV7-9 with TRBJ1-4; TRBD1 agrees at 7 bases. With V trimmed by 4 bases and J by 8 bases, 10 bases remained unmatched. The CDR3 covers 15 residues. Germline V gives CDR1 SEHNR, CDR2 FQNEAQ (reference sequence). CDR3 region: CASSSLGQVKEKLFF. CDR3 DNA: TGTGCCAGCAGCTCATTAGGACAGGTGAAGGAAAAACTGTTTTTT.

The V and J genes are TRBV9 and TRBJ2-7; TRBD1 matches at 7 bases. The V and J ends lost 9 bases and 6 bases, in that order; junction bases with no gene match: 9. The length of the CDR3 is 12 residues. Germline CDR1 reads SGDLS; CDR2 reads YYNGEE. CDR3 in DNA: TGTGCCAACACAGGGGTGAAACTCGAGCAGTACTTC. Amino acids: CANTGVKLEQYF. Full variable domain (outside the CDR3, taken from reference TRBV9 and TRBJ2-7): DSGVTQTPKHLITATGQRVTLRCSPRSGDLSVYWYQQSLDQGLQFLIQYYNGEERAKGNILERFSAQQFPDLHSELNLSSLELGDSALYFCANTGVKLEQYFGPGTRLTVT.

Notes on this clone: Other DNA sequences in the sample encode the same CDR3. V and J are TRBV12-5 and TRBJ2-7; weak D call: TRBD2 (6 bases). This CDR3 spans 14 amino acids. The ends were cut back, 2 bases at V and 2 bases at J, with 10 bases in the middle. In germline, CDR1 is LGHNT, CDR2 FRNRAP. In DNA form, the CDR3 reads TGTGCTAGTGGTTTGATGGGGGGTCCCTACGAGCAGTACTTC. Translation: CASGLMGGPYEQYF.

CDR3 in DNA: TGTGCCAGCAGCCTGGGGGCCCGGGAAAGAATTCAGTACTTC. It yields the protein CASSLGARERIQYF. The chain links TRBV7-2 to TRBJ2-4; D perhaps matches TRBD1 (6 bases). V lost 5 bases, J lost 10 bases, and 18 bases lay in between. Germline assignment: CDR1 SGHTA and CDR2 FQGNSA. The CDR3 runs 14 residues.

J is TRBJ1-4 and V is TRBV5-1, with 10 bases identical to TRBD1. The CDR3 runs to 17 residues. Germline CDR1 is SGHRS and CDR2 is YFSETQ. J gave up 0 bases and V 4 bases, and 6 bases lay outside the gene matches. The CDR3, as DNA: TGCGCCAGCAGCCTCGGACAGGGGGTTACAACTAATGAAAAACTGTTTTTT. As protein: CASSLGQGVTTNEKLFF.

The rearrangement uses TRBV28 and TRBJ2-3, with 10 bases lining up with TRBD2. CDR3 length: 16 amino acids. Looked up from germline, CDR1 is MDHEN and CDR2 is SYDVKM. V dropped 6 bases and J dropped 5; count of bases not matched to a gene: 11. The CDR3 reads CASSHHSSGRGDTQYF. Here the CDR3 DNA reads TGTGCCAGCAGCCATCACTCTAGCGGGAGAGGAGATACGCAGTATTTT.

This clone was observed a few times. The J gene is TRBJ1-5, the V gene TRBV15; no clear D gene. Trimming shortened V by 0 bases and J by 6 bases, and 12 bases separated the two germline ends. Germline CDR1 and CDR2: LNHNV and YYDKDF (reference sequence). This CDR3 comprises 15 residues. The CDR3 DNA is TGTGCCACCAGCAGAGATCGGGTGGTGGGTCAGCCCCAGCATTTT. It is translated as CATSRDRVVGQPQHF.

This sequence joins TRBV6-6 and TRBJ1-2; 9 nucleotides align to TRBD1. The CDR3 is made up of 14 amino acids. V was pared by 6 bases and J by 2 bases, with 4 bases of the junction left unmatched. Germline CDR1 is MNHNY and CDR2 is SVGAGI (reference sequence). The CDR3 coding sequence is TGTGCCAGCAGGGGGACAGGGTTAAACTATGGCTACACCTTC. This encodes CASRGTGLNYGYTF.

This clone was counted a few times. This chain joins TRBV5-1 and TRBJ1-2; 7 positions match TRBD1. J lost 3 bases, V lost 0 bases, and 2 bases had no gene match. Germline V lookup: CDR1 SGHRS, CDR2 YFSETQ. The CDR3 runs 14 residues. The CDR3 region is CASSLEGADYGYTF. CDR3 bases: TGCGCCAGCAGCTTGGAGGGGGCAGACTATGGCTACACCTTC.

The chain is built from TRBV11-2 and TRBJ2-1; D possibly corresponds to TRBD2 (5 bases). The germline gives CDR1 SGHAT, CDR2 FQNNGV. Trimming pared 5 bases from V and 6 bases from J, leaving 23 bases between. The CDR3 consists of 17 residues. CDR3 protein: CASSQIRGTRRLNEQFF. Written as DNA, the CDR3 is TGTGCCAGCAGCCAGATAAGAGGCACTAGGCGCCTCAATGAGCAGTTCTTC.

This clone has just a few counts. V is TRBV19 and J is TRBJ1-1; 10 bases fit TRBD1. J lost 8 bases, V lost 6 bases, and 3 bases had no gene match. The CDR3 is made up of 12 amino acids. Germline lookup yields CDR1 LNHDA and CDR2 SQIVND (reference sequence). This CDR3 is CASSDRGREAFF. CDR3 bases: TGTGCCAGTAGCGACAGGGGGCGCGAAGCTTTCTTT.

This chain links TRBV28 with TRBJ1-2; D perhaps matches TRBD1 (6 bases). The germline V gene encodes CDR1 MDHEN and CDR2 SYDVKM. V shed 3 bases and J shed 1 base, with 9 bases lying between them. This CDR3 spans 14 amino acids. The CDR3 region is CASSFQGINYGYTF. The CDR3 DNA reads as TGTGCCAGCAGTTTTCAGGGGATTAACTATGGCTACACCTTC.

CDR3 region: CACSGFQGYEQYF. CDR3 nucleotide sequence: TGTGCCTGCTCAGGGTTTCAGGGATACGAGCAGTACTTC. The V gene is TRBV2, the J gene TRBJ2-7, with D possibly TRBD1 on 5 matching bases. The germline V gene has CDR1 SNHLY and CDR2 FYNNEI. This CDR3 spans 13 amino acids. V was clipped by 11 bases and J by 4 bases, with 18 bases between them.

Worth noting for this clone: Other DNA sequences within the sample encode an identical CDR3. The gene calls are TRBV28 and TRBJ2-5; TRBD1 matches 10 bases. The CDR3 sequence is 14 residues long. V dropped 5 bases and J dropped 4; count of bases not matched to a gene: 4. Germline V gene sequence: CDR1 MDHEN, CDR2 SYDVKM. The CDR3 coding sequence is TGTGCCAGCAGTAGGGGACAGGGGAGAGAGACCCAGTACTTC. Protein: CASSRGQGRETQYF.

This clone was counted only a few times. J is TRBJ2-1 and V is TRBV7-9; 12 nucleotides align to TRBD2. The CDR3 is made up of 15 amino acids. V was pared by 6 bases and J by 5 bases, with 5 bases of the junction left unmatched. Germline lookup yields CDR1 SEHNR and CDR2 FQNEAQ (reference sequence). The CDR3 loop is CASRPLAGGHNEQFF. The CDR3 DNA sequence: TGTGCCAGCAGACCACTAGCGGGAGGCCACAATGAGCAGTTCTTC.

This clone was counted a few times. This sequence joins TRBV7-9 and TRBJ2-2; 8 bases match TRBD2. CDR3 length equals 13 residues. V lost 11 bases to trimming and J lost 4 bases; unmatched junction nucleotides: 6. Germline loops: CDR1 SEHNR, CDR2 FQNEAQ (reference sequence). The CDR3 protein is CAAEREGTGELFF. The CDR3 DNA is TGTGCCGCAGAACGGGAGGGCACCGGGGAGCTGTTTTTT.

The genes are TRBV6-6 and TRBJ2-1; TRBD2 aligns across 8 bases. CDR1 and CDR2 from the germline V gene are MNHNY and SVGAGI (reference sequence). This CDR3 region has 16 residues. V trimming: 5 bases; J trimming: 2 bases; junction bases outside the gene matches: 8. DNA of the CDR3: TGTGCCAGCAGTCGACCAACTAGCGGAACCTACAATGAGCAGTTCTTC. This gives the protein CASSRPTSGTYNEQFF.

This clone occurred once. The rearrangement uses TRBV7-6 and TRBJ2-5, with a tentative D call TRBD2 (5 bases). Trimming took off 0 bases at V and 4 bases at J, with 9 bases between the two ends. CDR3 length: 14 residues. CDR1 is SGHVS and CDR2 is FNYEAQ in the germline V gene. The CDR3: CASSLAAGGETQYF. The CDR3 DNA follows: TGTGCCAGCAGCTTAGCCGCGGGCGGAGAGACCCAGTACTTC.

This chain links TRBV27 with TRBJ2-3, with a tentative D call TRBD2 (5 bases). CDR1 MNHEY and CDR2 SMNVEV come from the germline V gene (reference sequence). This CDR3 has 13 residues. V lost 7 bases and J 3 bases, leaving 11 bases between the germline ends. CDR3 protein: CASMDSGTDTQYF. Here the CDR3 DNA reads TGTGCCAGCATGGACTCGGGGACAGATACGCAGTATTTT.

This clone was seen once. This chain uses TRBV30 with TRBJ2-3; the match to TRBD2 covers 9 bases. The germline V gene has CDR1 GTSNPN and CDR2 SVGIG (reference sequence). Unmatched junction bases numbered 6, after V lost 2 bases and J lost 3 bases. The CDR3 is made up of 15 amino acids. The CDR3 spells CAWSRGTSQTDTQYF. The CDR3 region has the DNA TGTGCCTGGAGTAGGGGGACTAGCCAAACAGATACGCAGTATTTT.